The entry that follows covers one T cell receptor (beta chain) sequence. Its antigen is currently unknown. In germline, CDR1 is SNHLY, CDR2 FYNNEI. The CDR3 is made up of 16 amino acids. Losses at the gene ends were 5 bases for V and 8 bases for J; bases not matched to a gene: 8. The data belong to a study of T cell responses to AZD1222 COVID-19 vaccine. Findings of the study overall: Just a handful of people given AZD1222 tested seropositive at baseline. Spike-specific TCRs gained breadth and depth after people received two AZD1222 doses. The donors showed a predominance of white British ancestry and of females, with possible underestimation of clonal diversity. Regions left unmutated in variants are reportedly the target of nearly half of spike-specific TCRs.

TCRdb keeps only in-frame clones here, not all; method: immunoSEQ multiplex PCR. This table holds some 74,000 clones, 90% found once. The J gene is TRBJ2-1, the V gene TRBV2; 14 bases agree with TRBD2. Specimen: peripheral blood, collected 28 days after the second AZD1222 dose. This TCR came from an adult who received the AZD1222 COVID-19 vaccine. CDR3 bases: TGTGCCAGCAGTCTGCTGACTAGCGGGGGGGCCCATGAGCAGTTCTTC. It codes for CASSLLTSGGAHEQFF.